A selection of T cell receptor beta chains follows, all from one sample in a study of T cells after yellow fever vaccination. TCRdb processed the 5' RACE reads anew with MiXCR; each CDR3 protein has one entry. The sample consists of a few hundred thousand distinct CDR3 sequences, about 9.5% of them appearing once. This material consisted of PBMCs, taken on the day of the first yellow fever vaccination. The receptor source for this set is a man aged 18 to 35 who received the YFV17D yellow fever vaccine. Both conserved end residues are part of each CDR3. A D gene is named only where the DNA matches it firmly. Part of the rows lack a size; the others show once, few, many or a class for expanded clones.

D gene,V gene,clone size,J gene,CDR3 protein,CDR3 DNA
-,TRBV7-2,-,TRBJ2-7,CASSSPGRGTYEQYF,TGTGCCAGCAGCTCACCGGGGCGGGGAACCTACGAGCAGTACTTC
TRBD2,TRBV6-2/TRBV6-3,-,TRBJ2-6,CASSYPNRAGGDRRSGANVLTF,TGTGCCAGCAGTTACCCTAACCGGGCGGGGGGGGACCGTCGCTCTGGGGCCAACGTCCTGACTTTC
-,TRBV12-3/TRBV12-4,few,TRBJ1-1,CASSVRLMNTEAFF,TGTGCCAGCAGCGTAAGACTGATGAACACTGAAGCTTTCTTT
-,TRBV12-3/TRBV12-4,-,TRBJ2-7,CASSWGAGLTSYEQYF,TGTGCCAGCAGTTGGGGGGCGGGTCTCACCTCCTACGAGCAGTACTTC
TRBD2,TRBV7-2,many,TRBJ2-5,CASSSSRLAGVETQYF,TGTGCCAGCAGCTCGTCCCGACTAGCGGGGGTGGAGACCCAGTACTTC
TRBD2,TRBV4-1,-,TRBJ2-5,CASSQELAGGSRETQYF,TGCGCCAGCAGCCAAGAACTAGCGGGGGGATCAAGGGAGACCCAGTACTTC
-,TRBV11-2,few,TRBJ1-1,CASSSHPVRRYTEAFF,TGTGCCAGCAGCTCCCACCCGGTCCGGAGGTACACTGAAGCTTTCTTT
TRBD2,TRBV6-6,-,TRBJ2-7,CASGGDGLYEQYF,TGTGCCAGCGGGGGGGACGGTTTGTACGAGCAGTACTTC
TRBD1,TRBV25-1,-,TRBJ1-5,CASSGQGENQPQHF,TGTGCCAGCAGTGGACAGGGGGAAAATCAGCCCCAGCATTTT
-,TRBV6-6,-,TRBJ1-1,CASRDWGIRAFF,TGTGCCAGCAGGGACTGGGGGATACGAGCTTTCTTT
-,TRBV28,many,TRBJ2-5,CASANPQVGSETQYF,TGTGCCAGTGCCAACCCTCAAGTAGGCTCAGAGACCCAGTACTTC
-,TRBV7-2,few,TRBJ2-4,CASSTGNSKNIQYF,TGTGCCAGCAGCACAGGGAATTCCAAAAACATTCAGTACTTC
-,TRBV20-1,-,TRBJ1-2,CSARDIGSWGDDYGYTF,TGCAGTGCTAGGGATATTGGCAGTTGGGGCGATGACTATGGCTACACCTTC
TRBD2,TRBV5-1,few,TRBJ2-1,CASSSYLGGRGVYNEQFF,TGCGCCAGCAGCTCCTACCTGGGAGGGCGGGGGGTCTACAATGAGCAGTTCTTC
-,TRBV7-9,many,TRBJ2-3,CASSSPGSTDTQYF,TGTGCCAGCAGCTCCCCGGGGAGCACAGATACGCAGTATTTT
-,TRBV7-9,few,TRBJ2-3,CASSPTDKTDTQYF,TGTGCCAGCAGCCCGACCGACAAGACAGATACGCAGTATTTT
TRBD2,TRBV7-9,many,TRBJ2-3,CASRLLAGAGDTQYF,TGTGCCAGCAGACTGCTAGCGGGGGCGGGAGATACGCAGTATTTT
-,TRBV24-1,few,TRBJ2-3,CATSDFQNTQYF,TGTGCCACCAGTGATTTTCAGAATACGCAGTATTTT
-,TRBV2,-,TRBJ2-3,CASSGGPPGATDTQYF,TGTGCCAGCAGCGGCGGACCCCCTGGGGCCACAGATACGCAGTATTTT
TRBD1,TRBV12-3/TRBV12-4,many,TRBJ2-5,CASSPGTVYQETQYF,TGTGCCAGCAGCCCTGGGACAGTTTACCAAGAGACCCAGTACTTC
TRBD1,TRBV4-1,many,TRBJ1-4,CASSQRPQGATNEKLFF,TGCGCCAGCAGCCAAAGACCCCAGGGGGCGACTAATGAAAAACTGTTTTTT
-,TRBV5-1,few,TRBJ2-1,CASSLRGGNYNEQFF,TGCGCCAGCAGCTTGAGAGGGGGGAATTACAATGAGCAGTTCTTC